This TCR beta chain appears in the sequencing data of a study of T cell responses to AZD1222 COVID-19 vaccine (dated by TCRdb to the early 2020s). Notes on the research overall: Because spike-specific TCR depth and breadth did not differ between the two schedules, AZD1222 recipients who got a second dose at roughly 4 weeks were pooled with those who got a second dose at roughly 12 weeks. TCR sequencing was performed for more than 230 trial participants, of whom roughly 200 were given two doses of AZD1222 and around 25 were given two doses of MenACWY control vaccine. Trial participants were enrolled by age into subgroups of 18-55, 56-69 and 70-plus years, and around 150, 28 and 57 TCR-sequenced participants, respectively, were included in these subgroups. Findings and caveats that apply to the study as a whole: No day 14 peak-response samples were available, so repertoires were characterized only after the peak T cell response. The vaccine-associated CD4 TCRs covered the entire spike protein, and the dominant responses fell in regions 160-218 and 743-854. Participants were mostly white British and included more females than males, and it was suggested by the authors that clonal diversity may have been underestimated. Spike-specific TCR breadth and depth rose significantly after two AZD1222 doses compared with day 0 and with MenACWY recipients. Conclusions about previously exposed vaccinees are limited, since just a handful of AZD1222 recipients were seropositive for SARS-CoV-2 at baseline. Nearly half of unique spike-specific TCRs reportedly recognized epitopes outside regions mutated in the B.1.351 and B.1.1.7 variants. The 56-69-year group was small, and its depth increase did not reach significance, likely because of low power.

The time point tag for this specimen amounts to: baseline before first vaccination. Samples from vaccinated people were obtained from the UK trials COV001 and COV002, which included a single-blind randomized controlled phase 2/3 trial of AZD1222 (ChAdOx1 nCoV-19) in healthy adults. For TCRbeta chain sequencing, PBMC samples were collected from trial participants at day 0 and at day 28 after the second dose. The CDR3 regions of human TCRbeta chains were subjected to immunosequencing. In the paper's pipeline: Repertoire TCRs were matched against a reference library of SARS-CoV-2-specific TCRs generated with the MIRA antigen-specificity platform. Breadth was defined as the fraction of unique TCRs that were SARS-CoV-2-associated, and depth was defined as the fraction of total T cells that were SARS-CoV-2-associated. Each spike-specific TCR was assigned to its reactive spike region and to a CD4 or CD8 class using the MIRA data. Log10-transformed breadth and depth values were compared by one-way ANOVA with Sidak's multiple comparisons tests. As stored in TCRdb, this immuneACCESS dataset retains in-frame rearrangements with V and J assigned. A fraction of the clones does not appear; measured against another copy, unresolved V genes explain less than half of the discrepancy, and the remainder lacks a known reason. V, J and clone size were drawn from that table, and D and trimming were deduced from the DNA. The sample records some 100,000 clones, about 87% of which are singletons. Roughly 2% of the sample goes to the ten largest clones.

Of note for this clone: The target of this receptor is not known. Per-nucleotide qualities are absent, and no much larger clonotype sits a single base away.

The sequence came from an adult in good health. The sample here was peripheral blood, taken on day 0 of AZD1222 vaccination.

The bases are TGCGCCAGCAGCTTGTATGAGGGCACAAGTGAAAAACTGTTTTTT. It translates to CASSLYEGTSEKLFF. Recombination linked TRBV5-1 to TRBJ1-4; the D segment cannot be called with confidence. Sequences SGHRS (CDR1) and YFSETQ (CDR2) are obtained from the germline V gene. V sheds 1 base and J sheds 7 bases, leaving 14 bases between their ends. The CDR3 spans 15 residues, from the cysteine through the phenylalanine. Only CDR3 DNA remains: 45 bases, in frame from the first base.